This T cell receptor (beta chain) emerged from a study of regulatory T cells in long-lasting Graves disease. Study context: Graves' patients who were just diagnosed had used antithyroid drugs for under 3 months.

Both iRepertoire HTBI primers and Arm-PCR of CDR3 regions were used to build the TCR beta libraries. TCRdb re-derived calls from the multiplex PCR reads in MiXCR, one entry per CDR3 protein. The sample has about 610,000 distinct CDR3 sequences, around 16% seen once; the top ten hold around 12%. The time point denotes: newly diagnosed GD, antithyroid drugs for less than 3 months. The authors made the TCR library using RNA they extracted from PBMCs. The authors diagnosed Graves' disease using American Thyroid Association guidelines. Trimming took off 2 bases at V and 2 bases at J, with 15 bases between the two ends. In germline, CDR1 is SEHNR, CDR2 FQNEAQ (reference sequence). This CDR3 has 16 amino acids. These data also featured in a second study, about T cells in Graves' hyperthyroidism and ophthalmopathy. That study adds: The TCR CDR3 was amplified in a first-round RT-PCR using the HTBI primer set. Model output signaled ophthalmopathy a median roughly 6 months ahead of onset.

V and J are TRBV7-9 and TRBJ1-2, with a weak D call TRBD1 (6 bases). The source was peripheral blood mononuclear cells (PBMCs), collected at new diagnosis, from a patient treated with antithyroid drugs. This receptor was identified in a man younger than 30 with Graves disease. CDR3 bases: TGTGCCAGCAGCTTAACAGTCGAGGGGGACAACTATGGCTACACCTTC. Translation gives CASSLTVEGDNYGYTF.